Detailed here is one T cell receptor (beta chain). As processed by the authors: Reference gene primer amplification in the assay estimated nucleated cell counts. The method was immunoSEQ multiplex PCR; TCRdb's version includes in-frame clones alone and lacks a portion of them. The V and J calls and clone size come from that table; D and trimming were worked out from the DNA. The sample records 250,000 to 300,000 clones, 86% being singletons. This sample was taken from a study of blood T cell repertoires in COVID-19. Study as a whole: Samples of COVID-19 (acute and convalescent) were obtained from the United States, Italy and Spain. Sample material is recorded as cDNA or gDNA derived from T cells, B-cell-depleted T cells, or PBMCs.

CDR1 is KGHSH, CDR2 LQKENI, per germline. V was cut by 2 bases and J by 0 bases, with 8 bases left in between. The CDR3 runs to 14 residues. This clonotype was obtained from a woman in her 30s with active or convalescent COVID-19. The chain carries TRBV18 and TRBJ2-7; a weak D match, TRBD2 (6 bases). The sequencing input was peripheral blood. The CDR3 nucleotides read TGTGCCAGCTCACCATCCGGGAGCTCCTACGAGCAGTACTTC. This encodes CASSPSGSSYEQYF.